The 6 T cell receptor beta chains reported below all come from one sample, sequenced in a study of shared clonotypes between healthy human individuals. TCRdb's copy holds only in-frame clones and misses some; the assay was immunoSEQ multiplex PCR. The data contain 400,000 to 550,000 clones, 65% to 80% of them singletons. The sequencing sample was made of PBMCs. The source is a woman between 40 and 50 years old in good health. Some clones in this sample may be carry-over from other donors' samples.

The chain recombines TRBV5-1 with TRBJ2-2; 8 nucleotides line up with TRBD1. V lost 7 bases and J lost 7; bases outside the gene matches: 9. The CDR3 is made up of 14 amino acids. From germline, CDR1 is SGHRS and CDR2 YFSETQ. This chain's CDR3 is CASSSQGVDGELFF. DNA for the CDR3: TGCGCCAGCTCCTCACAGGGGGTGGACGGGGAGCTGTTTTTT.

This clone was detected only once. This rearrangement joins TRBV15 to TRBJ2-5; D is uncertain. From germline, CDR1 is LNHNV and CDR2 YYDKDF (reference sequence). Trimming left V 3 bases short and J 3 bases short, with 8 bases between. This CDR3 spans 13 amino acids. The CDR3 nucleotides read TGTGCCACCAGCAGGGATACAGAAGAGACCCAGTACTTC. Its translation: CATSRDTEETQYF.

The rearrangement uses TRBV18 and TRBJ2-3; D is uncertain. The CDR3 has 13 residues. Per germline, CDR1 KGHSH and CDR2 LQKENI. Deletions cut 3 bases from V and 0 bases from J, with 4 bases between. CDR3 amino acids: CASSPASTDTQYF. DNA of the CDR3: TGTGCCAGCTCACCCGCTAGCACAGATACGCAGTATTTT.

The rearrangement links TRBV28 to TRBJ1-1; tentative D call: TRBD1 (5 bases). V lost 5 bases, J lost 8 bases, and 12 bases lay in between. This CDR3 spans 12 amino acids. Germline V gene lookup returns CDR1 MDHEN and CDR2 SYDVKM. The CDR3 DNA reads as TGTGCCAGCAGTCGATTGGGGGGGGAAGCTTTCTTT. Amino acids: CASSRLGGEAFF.

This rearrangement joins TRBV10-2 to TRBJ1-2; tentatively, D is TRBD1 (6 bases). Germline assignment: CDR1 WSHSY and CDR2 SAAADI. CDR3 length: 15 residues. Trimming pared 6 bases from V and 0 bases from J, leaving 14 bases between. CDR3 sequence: CASREAGEANYGYTF. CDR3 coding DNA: TGCGCCAGCAGGGAGGCAGGGGAGGCTAACTATGGCTACACCTTC.

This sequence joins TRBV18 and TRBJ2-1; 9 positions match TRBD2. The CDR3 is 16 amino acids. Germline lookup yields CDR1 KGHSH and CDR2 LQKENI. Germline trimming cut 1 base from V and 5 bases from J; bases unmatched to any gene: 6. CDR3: CASSPQAGGTHNEQFF. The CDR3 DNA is TGTGCCAGCTCACCACAGGCGGGAGGGACTCACAATGAGCAGTTCTTC.